This T cell receptor beta chain was profiled in a study of blood T cell repertoires in COVID-19. Across the study: T cells, B-cell-depleted T cells, or PBMCs provided the cDNA or gDNA that served as material.

Sequencing used immunoSEQ multiplex PCR; TCRdb keeps in-frame clones, though not all of them. The sample carries some 40,000 clones, approximately 89% recorded once. This clonotype was obtained from a human donor in a cohort sampled during active COVID-19. Sample: peripheral blood.

CDR3 nucleotides: TGTGCCACCAGCAGAGCTAGGGGGGGGAACTATGGCTACACCTTC. Amino acid sequence: CATSRARGGNYGYTF. This chain links TRBV15 with TRBJ1-2; a possible D gene is TRBD1 (6 bases). Germline V CDR1 and CDR2: LNHNV, YYDKDF (reference sequence). Deletions cut 1 base from V and 2 bases from J, with 11 bases between. This CDR3 is 15 amino acids long.